The 23 T cell receptor beta chains in this list originate from one sample, sequenced in a study of T cell responses to AZD1222 COVID-19 vaccine. The method was immunoSEQ multiplex PCR; TCRdb's version includes in-frame clones alone and lacks a portion of them. This sample yields around 130,000 clones, of which over 90% are seen a single time; 0.9% to 0.95% belongs to the top ten. The sequenced sample was peripheral blood, obtained on day 0 of AZD1222 vaccination. These receptors all come from an adult in good health.

The chain recombines TRBV19 with TRBJ2-7; D possibly corresponds to TRBD2 (5 bases). Germline V gene sequence: CDR1 LNHDA, CDR2 SQIVND (reference sequence). V was shortened by 3 bases and J by 3 bases, with 9 bases between the two germline ends. This CDR3 is 13 amino acids long. This CDR3 is CASSIFRGYEQYF. In DNA form, the CDR3 reads TGTGCCAGTAGTATTTTTCGGGGCTACGAGCAGTACTTC.

The chain combines TRBV18 with TRBJ2-2, with TRBD2 matching over 9 bases. This CDR3 has 16 residues. Per germline, CDR1 KGHSH and CDR2 LQKENI. The V and J ends lost 3 bases and 2 bases, in that order; junction bases with no gene match: 4. CDR3 sequence: CASSPIAGANTGELFF. The CDR3 coding sequence is TGTGCCAGCTCACCTATAGCGGGGGCTAACACCGGGGAGCTGTTTTTT. The complete variable domain, with remaining parts taken from reference TRBV18 and TRBJ2-2, reads NAGVMQNPRHLVRRRGQEARLRCSPMKGHSHVYWYRQLPEEGLKFMVYLQKENIIDESGMPKERFSAEFPKEGPSILRIQQVVRGDSAAYFCASSPIAGANTGELFFGEGSRLTVL.

A few counts support this clone. The chain carries TRBV19 and TRBJ1-5, with D possibly matching TRBD1 (6 bases). Germline assignment: CDR1 LNHDA and CDR2 SQIVND (reference sequence). CDR3 size: 14 residues. The V and J ends lost 6 bases and 5 bases respectively, with 14 bases between them. This chain's CDR3 is CASRPSGQYQPQHF. In DNA form, the CDR3 reads TGTGCCAGTAGACCTTCAGGACAGTATCAGCCCCAGCATTTT.

J is TRBJ2-1 and V is TRBV11-3; D may be TRBD1 (6 bases). Germline CDR1 reads SGHNT; CDR2 reads YENEEA. V was pared by 4 bases and J by 6 bases, with 19 bases between. This CDR3 has 16 residues. The CDR3 DNA sequence: TGTGCCAGCAGCTCTAGTGGGGGCGGACTCAGCAATGAGCAGTTCTTC. This encodes CASSSSGGGLSNEQFF.

The chain joins TRBV11-2 to TRBJ1-2; no clear D. Germline CDR1 and CDR2: SGHAT and FQNNGV. The CDR3 covers 15 residues. The ends were cut back, 0 bases at V and 4 bases at J, with 12 bases in the middle. The CDR3 DNA reads as TGTGCCAGCAGCTTAGATCAAACAGTTCTCTATGGCTACACCTTC. It yields the protein CASSLDQTVLYGYTF.

The V call is TRBV27, the J call TRBJ1-1, with D possibly being TRBD1 (5 bases). V was trimmed by 4 bases and J by 5 bases, leaving 17 bases between them. Per the germline V gene, CDR1 is MNHEY and CDR2 is SMNVEV (reference sequence). This CDR3 comprises 15 residues. This CDR3 is CASSSSWDFGTEAFF. In DNA, the CDR3 is TGTGCCAGCAGTTCCTCCTGGGACTTTGGGACTGAAGCTTTCTTT.

The rearrangement links TRBV5-1 to TRBJ2-2; unclear D gene. The V end was cut by 0 bases, the J end by 6 bases, with 12 bases between. From germline, CDR1 is SGHRS and CDR2 YFSETQ. This CDR3 has 15 residues. As DNA, the CDR3 is TGCGCCAGCAGCTTGGCAGGTGCCGTGGCCGGGGAGCTGTTTTTT. Residues: CASSLAGAVAGELFF.

This clone was detected once. The rearrangement joins TRBV10-3 to TRBJ2-3, with 7 nucleotides matching TRBD2. The V gene end was trimmed by 7 bases and the J gene end by 6 bases; junction bases not matched to a gene: 1. CDR1 is ENHRY and CDR2 is SYGVKD in the germline V gene. The CDR3 sequence is 11 residues long. CDR3 bases: TGTGCCATCACCGGGGGGGATACGCAGTATTTT. Amino acids: CAITGGDTQYF.

The chain carries TRBV18 and TRBJ2-3; no definite D call. Looked up from germline, CDR1 is KGHSH and CDR2 is LQKENI. With 0 bases removed from V and 3 bases from J, the gap between germline ends came to 4 bases. The CDR3 loop spans 13 amino acids. This CDR3 reads CASSPPETDTQYF. As DNA, the CDR3 is TGTGCCAGCTCACCACCAGAAACAGATACGCAGTATTTT.

The V call is TRBV6-2 or TRBV6-3, the J call TRBJ1-2; tentatively, D is TRBD1 (6 bases). The V gene lost 6 bases and the J gene lost 4 bases, with 18 bases spanning the gap. Germline assignment: CDR1 MNHEY and CDR2 SVGEGT. The CDR3 is made up of 15 amino acids. The CDR3 region is CASSLRPRGGYGYTF. CDR3 bases: TGTGCCAGCAGCCTGCGGCCGAGGGGGGGCTATGGCTACACCTTC.

The chain joins TRBV14 to TRBJ1-1, with 7 bases identical to TRBD1. CDR3 length: 14 residues. V dropped 3 bases and J dropped 5; count of bases not matched to a gene: 6. Per germline, CDR1 SGHDN and CDR2 FVKESK. The CDR3 bases are TGTGCCAGCAGCCAGACAGGGAAGAGGACTGAAGCTTTCTTT. It translates to CASSQTGKRTEAFF.

The chain carries TRBV5-4 and TRBJ2-6; 9 bases agree with TRBD1. V trimming: 3 bases; J trimming: 6 bases; junction bases outside the gene matches: 4. Germline CDR1 reads SGHNT; CDR2 reads YYREEE (reference sequence). CDR3 size: 15 residues. The CDR3: CASSSRDREANVLTF. The CDR3 region has the DNA TGTGCCAGCAGCTCCCGGGACAGGGAGGCCAACGTCCTGACTTTC. Full variable domain (remainder filled in from reference TRBV5-4 and TRBJ2-6): ETGVTQSPTHLIKTRGQQVTLRCSSQSGHNTVSWYQQALGQGPQFIFQYYREEENGRGNFPPRFSGLQFPNYSSELNVNALELDDSALYLCASSSRDREANVLTFGAGSRLTVL.

CDR3 sequence reads: CASSDMDRDQPQHF. The CDR3 coding sequence is TGTGCCAGCAGTGACATGGACAGGGACCAGCCCCAGCATTTT. The chain joins TRBV6-1 to TRBJ1-5, with TRBD1 matching 8 bases. Germline-derived CDR1 and CDR2 are MNHNS and SASEGT. The CDR3 is 14 amino acids. V trimming: 3 bases; J trimming: 7 bases; junction bases outside the gene matches: 5.

The chain joins TRBV27 to TRBJ1-2; TRBD1 might be the D (5 bases). The ends were cut back, 6 bases at V and 4 bases at J, with 15 bases in the middle. This CDR3 is built from 14 residues. Germline V CDR1 and CDR2: MNHEY, SMNVEV (reference sequence). CDR3 in amino acids: CASREYSGGYGYTF. For the CDR3, the DNA is TGTGCCAGCAGGGAGTACTCGGGGGGCTATGGCTACACCTTC.

The chain uses TRBV6-5 and TRBJ2-7; maybe TRBD1 (6 bases). V gave up 6 bases and J gave up 1 base, with 13 bases separating them. The CDR3 spans 14 residues. The V gene's germline CDR1 is MNHEY and CDR2 SVGAGI. CDR3 amino acids: CASRGGVGSYEQYF. CDR3 nucleotides: TGTGCCAGCAGAGGGGGTGTGGGGTCCTACGAGCAGTACTTC.

The chain links TRBV5-6 to TRBJ2-7, with no clear D. V gave up 4 bases and J gave up 3 bases, with 8 bases separating them. The CDR3 is made up of 12 amino acids. Germline V gene data show CDR1 as SGHDT and CDR2 as YYEEEE. For the CDR3, the DNA is TGTGCCAGCAGCAAGCTGGACTACGAGCAGTACTTC. This sequence encodes CASSKLDYEQYF.

The chain links TRBV14 to TRBJ1-1; unclear D gene. V gave up 4 bases and J gave up 5 bases, with 17 bases separating them. The CDR3 extends over 15 amino acids. Germline-derived CDR1 and CDR2 are SGHDN and FVKESK. In DNA, the CDR3 is TGTGCCAGCAGCCCCCTCGGGGATGGGAGGACTGAAGCTTTCTTT. This codes for CASSPLGDGRTEAFF.

V usage is TRBV27 and J usage is TRBJ1-6; maybe TRBD1 (5 bases). This CDR3 has 16 amino acids. Deletions cut 6 bases from V and 7 bases from J, with 19 bases between. Germline loops: CDR1 MNHEY, CDR2 SMNVEV (reference sequence). CDR3: CASSRISGTVNSPLHF. DNA of the CDR3: TGTGCCAGCAGCCGTATTTCCGGGACGGTAAATTCACCCCTCCACTTT.

The chain couples TRBV12-3 or TRBV12-4 to TRBJ2-1; TRBD2 might be the D (6 bases). V lost 3 bases, J lost 10 bases, and 10 bases lay in between. This CDR3 is built from 12 residues. The CDR3 DNA follows: TGTGCCAGCAGTTTCGGGGGAAACGAGCAGTTCTTC. Amino acid sequence: CASSFGGNEQFF.

Concerning this clone: Other DNA variants within this sample encode the same CDR3. The V gene is TRBV15, the J gene TRBJ2-6; either TRBD1 or TRBD2 may fit D (5 bases each). Germline V gene lookup returns CDR1 LNHNV and CDR2 YYDKDF (reference sequence). The CDR3 contains 16 residues. Trimming pared 0 bases from V and 2 bases from J, leaving 8 bases between. CDR3 bases: TGTGCCACCAGCAGAGATGGGGGTACTGGGGCCAACGTCCTGACTTTC. Translated: CATSRDGGTGANVLTF.

In this sample, this clone turned up once. The gene calls are TRBV21-1 and TRBJ2-5; TRBD2, the table's D call, was not compared with the DNA. TRBV21-1 is a known pseudogene. This CDR3 is built from 13 residues. The CDR3 sequence is CASSKAGQETQYF. The DNA for the CDR3 is TGTGCCAGCAGCAAGGCGGGCCAAGAGACCCAGTACTTC.

The chain carries TRBV7-6 and TRBJ2-1, with D hard to call. V dropped 3 bases and J dropped 10 bases, with 7 bases sitting between them. The CDR3 covers 11 residues. The germline V gene encodes CDR1 SGHVS and CDR2 FNYEAQ. Here the CDR3 DNA reads TGTGCCAGCAGCTTGTACTTGGAGCAGTTCTTC. Protein: CASSLYLEQFF.

The genes are TRBV5-1 and TRBJ2-5; 10 nucleotides align to TRBD2. This CDR3 is 17 amino acids long. Germline V gene data show CDR1 as SGHRS and CDR2 as YFSETQ. J was trimmed by 2 bases and V by 0 bases; bases with no gene match: 7. The CDR3 DNA follows: TGCGCCAGCAGCTTGGGGGCAGCGGGGGGGCCACAAGAGACCCAGTACTTC. Protein: CASSLGAAGGPQETQYF.